The rows below give T cell receptor beta chains drawn from one sample of a study of blood T cell repertoires in COVID-19. Measured with immunoSEQ multiplex PCR; TCRdb has only the in-frame clones, and not every one. This sample carries 350,000 to 450,000 clones, about 90% of them seen once, and the ten largest clones take roughly 1.9%. What was sequenced was PBMCs or T cells enriched from blood (not recorded which). The receptor set was obtained from a man aged 40-50 years in a cohort exposed to, infected with or recovered from COVID-19 (not recorded which). CDR3s include the opening cysteine and the closing phenylalanine or tryptophan. The D gene is left open where the match is weak. Only part of the rows carry a size: once, few, many, or a class if the clone is expanded.

cdr3_length: 11
v_call: TRBV28
j_call: TRBJ2-7
d_call: TRBD1
clone_size: NA
cdr3_nt: TGTGCCAGCAACAGGGGGTACGAGCAGTACTTC
cdr3_aa: CASNRGYEQYF

cdr3_length: 15
v_call: TRBV29-1
j_call: TRBJ2-6
d_call: TRBD1
clone_size: NA
cdr3_nt: TGCAGCGCCAGTACAGGGGTCTCTGGGGCCAACGTCCTGACTTTC
cdr3_aa: CSASTGVSGANVLTF

cdr3_length: 15
v_call: TRBV28
j_call: TRBJ2-7
d_call: NA
clone_size: NA
cdr3_nt: TGTGCCAGCAGGAGCGGGGGACAGGGACACTACGAGCAGTACTTC
cdr3_aa: CASRSGGQGHYEQYF

cdr3_length: 14
v_call: TRBV9
j_call: TRBJ2-7
d_call: NA
clone_size: NA
cdr3_nt: TGTGCCAGCAGCGTAGTAGCGGACGAATTAGAGCAGTACTTC
cdr3_aa: CASSVVADELEQYF

cdr3_length: 16
v_call: TRBV19
j_call: TRBJ1-5
d_call: TRBD1
clone_size: NA
cdr3_nt: TGTGCCAGTAACATGGACCCCGGGACAGTCGTGCGGGCCCAGCATTTT
cdr3_aa: CASNMDPGTVVRAQHF

cdr3_length: 16
v_call: TRBV27
j_call: TRBJ2-3
d_call: TRBD2
clone_size: once
cdr3_nt: TGTGCCAGCAGTAGGAGGACTAGCGGGAGGGGTAATACGCAGTATTTT
cdr3_aa: CASSRRTSGRGNTQYF

cdr3_length: 15
v_call: TRBV18
j_call: TRBJ2-1
d_call: NA
clone_size: NA
cdr3_nt: TGTGCCAGCTCACGCCCTGGGCGGGAACCAGATGAGCAGTTCTTC
cdr3_aa: CASSRPGREPDEQFF

cdr3_length: 14
v_call: TRBV3-1/TRBV3-2
j_call: TRBJ1-2
d_call: NA
clone_size: NA
cdr3_nt: TGTGCCAGCAGCCACGAGGGTAGACCTTATGGCTACACCTTC
cdr3_aa: CASSHEGRPYGYTF

cdr3_length: 11
v_call: TRBV10-2
j_call: TRBJ1-1
d_call: NA
clone_size: NA
cdr3_nt: TGCGCCAGCACCTCGGGGGCTGAAGCTTTCTTT
cdr3_aa: CASTSGAEAFF

cdr3_length: 15
v_call: TRBV4-1
j_call: TRBJ2-1
d_call: TRBD2
clone_size: NA
cdr3_nt: TGCGCCAGCAGCCCAAGCGGGAGTGGATACAATGAGCAGTTCTTC
cdr3_aa: CASSPSGSGYNEQFF

cdr3_length: 12
v_call: TRBV2
j_call: TRBJ2-7
d_call: TRBD1
clone_size: NA
cdr3_nt: TGTGCCAGCAGGGGTTTGACAGGGGGGCAGTACTTC
cdr3_aa: CASRGLTGGQYF

cdr3_length: 13
v_call: TRBV7-8
j_call: TRBJ1-6
d_call: TRBD1
clone_size: NA
cdr3_nt: TGTGCCAGCAGCTTAGAAGGGGGCTCACCCCTCCACTTT
cdr3_aa: CASSLEGGSPLHF

cdr3_length: 17
v_call: TRBV10-3
j_call: TRBJ1-5
d_call: NA
clone_size: NA
cdr3_nt: TGTGCCATCAGTGAGTCACCTACAGGGTTTAACAATCAGCCCCAGCATTTT
cdr3_aa: CAISESPTGFNNQPQHF

cdr3_length: 13
v_call: TRBV5-1
j_call: TRBJ1-3
d_call: NA
clone_size: NA
cdr3_nt: TGCGCCAGCAGCTGGAGCGGGGACAACACCATATATTTT
cdr3_aa: CASSWSGDNTIYF

cdr3_length: 15
v_call: TRBV27
j_call: TRBJ2-2
d_call: TRBD2
clone_size: NA
cdr3_nt: TGTGCCAGCAGCCAGAGCGGGAGTGTTACCGGGGAGCTGTTTTTT
cdr3_aa: CASSQSGSVTGELFF

cdr3_length: 15
v_call: TRBV18
j_call: TRBJ1-1
d_call: NA
clone_size: NA
cdr3_nt: TGTGCCAGCTCACCACAGGGGACTGGGGACACTGAAGCTTTCTTT
cdr3_aa: CASSPQGTGDTEAFF

cdr3_length: 14
v_call: TRBV7-9
j_call: TRBJ2-5
d_call: NA
clone_size: NA
cdr3_nt: TGTGCCAGCAGCTTAGGAGGGTACCAAGAGACCCAGTACTTC
cdr3_aa: CASSLGGYQETQYF

cdr3_length: 17
v_call: TRBV7-8
j_call: TRBJ1-3
d_call: NA
clone_size: NA
cdr3_nt: TGTGCCAGCCGACCGGGACTCGACGAAAGGTCTGGAAACACCATATATTTT
cdr3_aa: CASRPGLDERSGNTIYF

cdr3_length: 17
v_call: TRBV21-1
j_call: TRBJ1-1
d_call: NA
clone_size: few
cdr3_nt: TGTGCCAGCAGCAAAGCGCTTAGGGGGGGCCTTTACACTGAAGCTTTCTTT
cdr3_aa: CASSKALRGGLYTEAFF

cdr3_length: 20
v_call: TRBV15
j_call: TRBJ2-1
d_call: TRBD2
clone_size: once
cdr3_nt: TGTGCCACCAGCAGAGATCTCACGGGACTAGCGGGAGGCCAGGGCAATGAGCAGTTCTTC
cdr3_aa: CATSRDLTGLAGGQGNEQFF

cdr3_length: 14
v_call: TRBV18
j_call: TRBJ1-2
d_call: NA
clone_size: NA
cdr3_nt: TGTGCCAGCTCCTCCCTCACGGGGGGTAATGGCTACACCTTC
cdr3_aa: CASSSLTGGNGYTF

cdr3_length: 17
v_call: TRBV9
j_call: TRBJ2-3
d_call: NA
clone_size: NA
cdr3_nt: TGTGCCAGCAGCGTCCTAGGGGACTGGCCACCTTCAGATACGCAGTATTTT
cdr3_aa: CASSVLGDWPPSDTQYF

cdr3_length: 15
v_call: TRBV6-5
j_call: TRBJ2-5
d_call: NA
clone_size: once
cdr3_nt: TGTGCCAGCAGCCTCGGGACACAATACAAAGAGACCCAGTACTTC
cdr3_aa: CASSLGTQYKETQYF

cdr3_length: 15
v_call: TRBV18
j_call: TRBJ1-6
d_call: NA
clone_size: NA
cdr3_nt: TGTGCCAGCTCACCACCGGCAGGGAGGAATTCACCCCTCCACTTT
cdr3_aa: CASSPPAGRNSPLHF

cdr3_length: 13
v_call: TRBV7-6
j_call: TRBJ1-2
d_call: TRBD1
clone_size: NA
cdr3_nt: TGTGCCAGCAGCCGAAGACAGGGAGATGGCTACACCTTC
cdr3_aa: CASSRRQGDGYTF

cdr3_length: 17
v_call: TRBV11-3
j_call: TRBJ2-5
d_call: NA
clone_size: NA
cdr3_nt: TGTGCCAGCAGCTTAAGAACGGGGCGGGGCCTCCTCGAGACCCAGTACTTC
cdr3_aa: CASSLRTGRGLLETQYF

cdr3_length: 15
v_call: TRBV6-1
j_call: TRBJ2-7
d_call: TRBD2
clone_size: many
cdr3_nt: TGTGCCAGCAGTGAAGGGACTAGCGGCTCCTACGAGCAGTACTTC
cdr3_aa: CASSEGTSGSYEQYF

cdr3_length: 15
v_call: TRBV5-1
j_call: TRBJ2-7
d_call: NA
clone_size: NA
cdr3_nt: TGCGCCAGCAGCCGGACAGATATAACCTCCTACGAGCAGTACTTC
cdr3_aa: CASSRTDITSYEQYF

cdr3_length: 12
v_call: TRBV5-5
j_call: TRBJ1-2
d_call: NA
clone_size: NA
cdr3_nt: TGTGCCAGCAGCTTGGGGGAGGACGTCTACACCTTC
cdr3_aa: CASSLGEDVYTF

cdr3_length: 14
v_call: TRBV5-1
j_call: TRBJ2-5
d_call: NA
clone_size: NA
cdr3_nt: TGCGCCAGCAGCGACCAGGCCATTGAAGAGACCCAGTACTTC
cdr3_aa: CASSDQAIEETQYF

cdr3_length: 16
v_call: TRBV19
j_call: TRBJ2-2
d_call: NA
clone_size: once
cdr3_nt: TGTGCCAGTACCCTCGGAGGGGGCGCGGGAACCGGGGAGCTGTTTTTT
cdr3_aa: CASTLGGGAGTGELFF

cdr3_length: 15
v_call: TRBV7-9
j_call: TRBJ2-5
d_call: NA
clone_size: NA
cdr3_nt: TGTGCCAGCAGCCGCAACCTAGGGGGCCAAGAGACCCAGTACTTC
cdr3_aa: CASSRNLGGQETQYF

cdr3_length: 15
v_call: TRBV4-1
j_call: TRBJ1-2
d_call: NA
clone_size: NA
cdr3_nt: TGCGCCAGCAGCCAAGGAAGGGACTATTCCTATGGCTACACCTTC
cdr3_aa: CASSQGRDYSYGYTF

cdr3_length: 18
v_call: TRBV10-3
j_call: TRBJ2-1
d_call: TRBD1
clone_size: NA
cdr3_nt: TGTGCCATCAGTGACCGGGACAGGGGGCTGGGGTCCTACAATGAGCAGTTCTTC
cdr3_aa: CAISDRDRGLGSYNEQFF

cdr3_length: 16
v_call: TRBV5-5
j_call: TRBJ2-1
d_call: TRBD2
clone_size: NA
cdr3_nt: TGTGCCAGCAGCCCTAGCGGGTCTAGCTCCTACAATGAGCAGTTCTTC
cdr3_aa: CASSPSGSSSYNEQFF

cdr3_length: 16
v_call: TRBV15
j_call: TRBJ1-5
d_call: TRBD1
clone_size: NA
cdr3_nt: TGTGCCACCAGCAGAGATGGAGGGACAGGGAATCAGCCCCAGCATTTT
cdr3_aa: CATSRDGGTGNQPQHF

cdr3_length: 16
v_call: TRBV15
j_call: TRBJ2-1
d_call: TRBD2
clone_size: NA
cdr3_nt: TGTGCCACCAGCGGCATGACTAGCGGGGGATACAATGAGCAGTTCTTC
cdr3_aa: CATSGMTSGGYNEQFF

cdr3_length: 16
v_call: TRBV2
j_call: TRBJ2-3
d_call: TRBD2
clone_size: NA
cdr3_nt: TGTGCCAGCAGTCGGTCTAGCGGGAGGACAACAGATACGCAGTATTTT
cdr3_aa: CASSRSSGRTTDTQYF

cdr3_length: 14
v_call: TRBV4-1
j_call: TRBJ1-5
d_call: TRBD1
clone_size: few
cdr3_nt: TGCGCCAGCGCCCTTTTAGGGGGCGGGCAGCCCCAGCATTTT
cdr3_aa: CASALLGGGQPQHF

cdr3_length: 13
v_call: TRBV19
j_call: TRBJ2-6
d_call: NA
clone_size: NA
cdr3_nt: TGTGCCAGCCTACCCTCTGGGGCCAACGTCCTGACTTTC
cdr3_aa: CASLPSGANVLTF

cdr3_length: 15
v_call: TRBV7-3
j_call: TRBJ1-2
d_call: NA
clone_size: NA
cdr3_nt: TGTGCCAGCAGCCCCCAAACGAGGGGGATCGATGGCTACACCTTC
cdr3_aa: CASSPQTRGIDGYTF

cdr3_length: 14
v_call: TRBV7-9
j_call: TRBJ2-1
d_call: NA
clone_size: NA
cdr3_nt: TGTGCCAGCAGCTTACAGGGACTTACGAATGAGCAGTTCTTC
cdr3_aa: CASSLQGLTNEQFF

cdr3_length: 17
v_call: TRBV7-2
j_call: TRBJ1-4
d_call: TRBD1
clone_size: NA
cdr3_nt: TGTGCCAGCAGCCCGGGACAGGCGATTTATGGGAATGAAAAACTGTTTTTT
cdr3_aa: CASSPGQAIYGNEKLFF

cdr3_length: 15
v_call: TRBV7-8
j_call: TRBJ2-7
d_call: NA
clone_size: NA
cdr3_nt: TGTGCCAGCAGCTTAGTAGGTCTAGTACCCTACGAGCAGTACTTC
cdr3_aa: CASSLVGLVPYEQYF

cdr3_length: 13
v_call: TRBV30
j_call: TRBJ1-1
d_call: NA
clone_size: NA
cdr3_nt: TGTGCCTGGAGTGAACTGATAAACACTGAAGCTTTCTTT
cdr3_aa: CAWSELINTEAFF

cdr3_length: 15
v_call: TRBV24-1
j_call: TRBJ2-3
d_call: TRBD1
clone_size: NA
cdr3_nt: TGTGCCACCAGCTACGGGACAGGGGGCACAGATACGCAGTATTTT
cdr3_aa: CATSYGTGGTDTQYF

cdr3_length: 17
v_call: TRBV2
j_call: TRBJ2-2
d_call: TRBD2
clone_size: NA
cdr3_nt: TGTGCCAGCAGTGAGGCTAGCGGGAGGGGGAACACCGGGGAGCTGTTTTTT
cdr3_aa: CASSEASGRGNTGELFF

cdr3_length: 16
v_call: TRBV27
j_call: TRBJ2-1
d_call: TRBD2
clone_size: NA
cdr3_nt: TGTGCCAGCTGTCGTGGGAGCGGGGCCTACTACAATGAGCAGTTCTTC
cdr3_aa: CASCRGSGAYYNEQFF

cdr3_length: 14
v_call: TRBV28
j_call: TRBJ1-5
d_call: NA
clone_size: NA
cdr3_nt: TGTGCCAGCAGTTTAGGCCAGTGGAATCAGCCCCAGCATTTT
cdr3_aa: CASSLGQWNQPQHF

cdr3_length: 15
v_call: TRBV5-1
j_call: TRBJ2-2
d_call: TRBD1
clone_size: NA
cdr3_nt: TGCGCCAGCAGCCGGATGGCAGGGGGTACCGGGGAGCTGTTTTTT
cdr3_aa: CASSRMAGGTGELFF

cdr3_length: 14
v_call: TRBV20-1
j_call: TRBJ2-3
d_call: NA
clone_size: NA
cdr3_nt: TGCAGTGCTAGTAATCATCTACTCACAGATACGCAGTATTTT
cdr3_aa: CSASNHLLTDTQYF

cdr3_length: 14
v_call: TRBV5-5
j_call: TRBJ2-1
d_call: NA
clone_size: NA
cdr3_nt: TGTGCCAGCAGCTTGGCACTATCCTACAATGAGCAGTTCTTC
cdr3_aa: CASSLALSYNEQFF

cdr3_length: 16
v_call: TRBV5-6
j_call: TRBJ1-2
d_call: NA
clone_size: NA
cdr3_nt: TGTGCCAGCAGGCTCCTGAGTAGCAGTTTTTTCTATGGCTACACCTTC
cdr3_aa: CASRLLSSSFFYGYTF

cdr3_length: 16
v_call: TRBV11-3
j_call: TRBJ2-2
d_call: TRBD2
clone_size: NA
cdr3_nt: TGTGCCAGCAGCTTGACCCCCGGGGGAGGGACCGGGGAGCTGTTTTTT
cdr3_aa: CASSLTPGGGTGELFF

cdr3_length: 16
v_call: TRBV9
j_call: TRBJ2-5
d_call: NA
clone_size: NA
cdr3_nt: TGTGCCAGCAGCGTAAAACCCCAGCGGAGTCAAGAGACCCAGTACTTC
cdr3_aa: CASSVKPQRSQETQYF

cdr3_length: 14
v_call: TRBV2
j_call: TRBJ1-5
d_call: TRBD1
clone_size: NA
cdr3_nt: TGTGCCAGCAGCGGGACAGTTGGAAATCAGCCCCAGCATTTT
cdr3_aa: CASSGTVGNQPQHF

cdr3_length: 17
v_call: TRBV14
j_call: TRBJ2-2
d_call: NA
clone_size: NA
cdr3_nt: TGTGCCAGCAGCCACCGTCAGCGACTGGGTAACACCGGGGAGCTGTTTTTT
cdr3_aa: CASSHRQRLGNTGELFF

cdr3_length: 16
v_call: TRBV4-2
j_call: TRBJ2-1
d_call: TRBD2
clone_size: NA
cdr3_nt: TGTGCCAGCAGCCCCCAGACTAGCGGGAGTTGGAATGAGCAGTTCTTC
cdr3_aa: CASSPQTSGSWNEQFF